The sample holds many counts of the clone carrying this T cell receptor (beta chain). Its antigen remains unidentified. Losses at the gene ends were 11 bases for V and 5 bases for J; bases not matched to a gene: 5. The CDR3 totals 11 residues. CDR1 and CDR2 (germline): MDHEN, SYDVKM. This sample stems from a study of CD8 T cells in ankylosing spondylitis. Study-wide results and caveats: As reported, disease-linked clones showed significant enrichment in matched ankylosing spondylitis synovial fluid. Blood from ankylosing spondylitis patients appeared to carry a characteristic roughly eight-variant TCR beta motif.

TCRdb re-called the 5' RACE reads through MiXCR, storing one row per CDR3 protein. The sample carries some 240,000 distinct CDR3 sequences, around 6.6% recorded once. The sequence was collected from a male donor with ankylosing spondylitis. Input material: blood, either unsorted or a sorted T cell fraction (not recorded which). J is TRBJ2-5 and V is TRBV28; 7 bases are a match to TRBD1. The CDR3 spells CAGTGVETQYF. The CDR3 nucleotides read TGTGCCGGAACAGGGGTTGAGACCCAGTACTTC.